A single sample gave rise to the 9 T cell receptor beta chains below, sequenced in a study of identical twins. MiXCR, run by TCRdb on the 5' RACE reads, gives a single entry per CDR3 protein. The table has roughly 250,000 distinct CDR3 sequences, 11% to 15% seen once. The specimen was memory (CD45RO+) T cells sorted from blood. These receptors were collected from a woman aged 18-29 years in good health.

This clonotype came up a few times. The J gene is TRBJ1-2, the V gene TRBV3-1; D might be TRBD1 (5 bases). The length of the CDR3 is 15 residues. Germline loops: CDR1 LGHDT, CDR2 YNNKEL (reference sequence). V was pared by 1 base and J by 2 bases, with 11 bases between. The CDR3 sequence is CASSQGFGGNYGYTF. CDR3 bases: TGTGCCAGCAGCCAAGGGTTCGGGGGGAACTATGGCTACACCTTC.

V usage is TRBV12-3 or TRBV12-4 and J usage is TRBJ2-7, with a weak D call TRBD1 (6 bases). The CDR3 consists of 13 residues. V was shortened by 4 bases and J by 5 bases, with 12 bases between the two germline ends. The DNA for the CDR3 is TGTGCCAGCAGTTCCATACAGGGTGACGAGCAGTACTTC. Encoded protein: CASSSIQGDEQYF.

This chain joins TRBV12-3 or TRBV12-4 and TRBJ1-1, with D tentatively TRBD1 (5 bases). V dropped 4 bases and J dropped 4 bases, with 16 bases sitting between them. The CDR3 runs 15 residues. The CDR3 is CASSSRTRIGTEAFF. CDR3 sequence (DNA): TGTGCCAGCAGTTCACGGACAAGAATTGGCACTGAAGCTTTCTTT.

J is TRBJ2-1 and V is TRBV19; the D is unclear. Germline loops: CDR1 LNHDA, CDR2 SQIVND (reference sequence). The V end was cut by 3 bases, the J end by 1 base, with 13 bases between. This CDR3 comprises 16 residues. The CDR3 protein is CASSMGKVRSYNEQFF. The CDR3, as DNA: TGTGCCAGTAGTATGGGGAAAGTCAGGTCCTACAATGAGCAGTTCTTC.

The table lists this clonotype with a few counts. The V call is TRBV11-3, the J call TRBJ1-1; 7 bases map to TRBD1. The V and J ends lost 5 bases and 7 bases, in that order; junction bases with no gene match: 10. CDR1 and CDR2 from the germline V gene are SGHNT and YENEEA. There are 14 residues in the CDR3. The CDR3 reads CASSGKDRRLEAFF. CDR3 DNA sequence: TGTGCCAGCAGCGGAAAGGACAGGAGGCTTGAAGCTTTCTTT.

This chain joins TRBV7-2 and TRBJ1-2; a possible D gene is TRBD1 (6 bases). Germline CDR1 and CDR2: SGHTA and FQGNSA. Trimming stripped 5 bases from V and 8 bases from J, with 27 bases between. CDR3 length: 17 amino acids. CDR3 sequence: CASSPDPQGAIYRGYTF. DNA for the CDR3: TGTGCCAGCAGCCCCGATCCACAGGGTGCCATATATCGGGGCTACACCTTC. Together with reference TRBV7-2 and TRBJ1-2, the CDR3 gives the full variable domain: GAGVSQSPSNKVTEKGKDVELRCDPISGHTALYWYRQSLGQGLEFLIYFQGNSAPDKSGLPSDRFSAERTGGSVSTLTIQRTQQEDSAVYLCASSPDPQGAIYRGYTFGSGTRLTVV.

The rearrangement links TRBV25-1 to TRBJ1-1, with D uncertain. The CDR3 has 14 amino acids. Per the germline V gene, CDR1 is MGHDK and CDR2 is SYGVNS. The germline V and J ends were trimmed by 1 base and 3 bases, with 9 bases remaining between them. CDR3 coding DNA: TGTGCCAGCAGTGAATCTCTCCGCGACACTGAAGCTTTCTTT. This translates into CASSESLRDTEAFF.

This clonotype was counted ten times or more. V is TRBV12-3 or TRBV12-4 and J is TRBJ1-1, with 10 nucleotides matching TRBD1. V gave up 8 bases and J gave up 5 bases; unmatched junction bases: 5. CDR3 length: 13 amino acids. CDR3 bases: TGTGCCAGCCGGGGACAGGGGCGGACTGAAGCTTTCTTT. Residues: CASRGQGRTEAFF.

This clonotype was recorded many times. This chain connects TRBV5-1 to TRBJ2-1, with D perhaps matching TRBD2 (6 bases). With 0 bases removed from V and 6 bases from J, the gap between germline ends came to 13 bases. This CDR3 comprises 15 residues. CDR1 and CDR2 (germline): SGHRS, YFSETQ. CDR3 sequence reads: CASSLVSQGGNEQFF. For the CDR3, the DNA is TGCGCCAGCAGCTTGGTTTCCCAGGGAGGCAATGAGCAGTTCTTC.